This T cell receptor beta chain was retrieved from a study of blood T cell repertoires in COVID-19. Study-level background: Whether acute or convalescent, the COVID-19 samples came from the United States, Italy and Spain. T cells, B-cell-depleted T cells, or PBMCs supplied cDNA or gDNA.

Assay used: immunoSEQ multiplex PCR; TCRdb lists only in-frame clones, some missing. Among 350,000 to 500,000 clones listed, roughly 90% were seen once. CDR3 length equals 15 residues. Germline loops: CDR1 SGDLS, CDR2 YYNGEE. V lost 0 bases, J lost 2 bases, and 12 bases lay in between. The V gene is TRBV9, the J gene TRBJ2-7, with TRBD1 as a possible D gene (6 bases). The source of this sequence is a man younger than 35 with COVID-19, enrolled during active disease. The sample comprised peripheral blood. The DNA for the CDR3 is TGTGCCAGCAGCGTAGCTCCGACAGGAACCTACGAGCAGTACTTC. Translating gives CASSVAPTGTYEQYF.